These 7 T cell receptor beta chains were all obtained from the same sample, sequenced in a study of human T cells and chemical hapten exposure. Each CDR3 protein is one row after TCRdb ran MiXCR on the RACE reads. The profile shows 50,000 to 70,000 distinct CDR3 sequences, approximately 9.9% of them singletons. As to time point: pre-sensitization, week 0. Treatment defined: therapeutic diphenylcyclopropenone sensitization with weekly scalp DPC. Here the sequenced sample was whole blood, taken in connection with sensitization to the hapten diphenylcyclopropenone (DPC). The origin of the receptors is a man aged 35 to 55 with alopecia areata. Some clones in this sample may be carry-over from other donors' samples.

This chain links TRBV6-5 with TRBJ2-5; D ambiguous. Germline CDR1 reads MNHEY; CDR2 reads SVGAGI. The CDR3 covers 13 residues. The V end was cut by 2 bases, the J end by 5 bases, with 9 bases between. The CDR3 coding sequence is TGTGCCAGCAGTTACGGTCTAGAGGAGACCCAGTACTTC. It is translated as CASSYGLEETQYF.

This clonotype was observed at least ten times. The chain recombines TRBV11-2 with TRBJ2-3, with 8 bases identical to TRBD2. Germline trimming cut 4 bases from V and 2 bases from J; bases unmatched to any gene: 11. This CDR3 has 17 residues. Germline values: CDR1 SGHAT, CDR2 FQNNGV. Written as DNA, the CDR3 is TGTGCCAGCAGCTCTCCCACCCTAGCGGGTCTCACAGATACGCAGTATTTT. Its translation is CASSSPTLAGLTDTQYF.

There are many counts of this clonotype. The chain links TRBV28 to TRBJ1-5; D may be TRBD1 (6 bases). The CDR3 sequence is 14 residues long. The V end was cut by 8 bases, the J end by 2 bases, with 13 bases between. Germline values: CDR1 MDHEN, CDR2 SYDVKM. The CDR3 reads CASRDNRRNQPQHF. Here the CDR3 DNA reads TGTGCCAGCCGGGACAACCGGCGCAATCAGCCCCAGCATTTT.

A few counts support this clonotype. The chain recombines TRBV7-2 with TRBJ2-7; 10 bases are a match to TRBD2. The V and J ends lost 4 bases and 6 bases, in that order; junction bases with no gene match: 6. Germline V gives CDR1 SGHTA, CDR2 FQGNSA. This CDR3 is built from 14 residues. This chain's CDR3 is CASSYLAGVGEQYF. The CDR3 DNA reads TGTGCCAGCAGCTACCTAGCGGGAGTAGGCGAGCAGTACTTC.

This clonotype occurred a few times. This chain joins TRBV18 and TRBJ2-3; the D gene is possibly TRBD1 (5 bases). Trimming removed 0 bases at V and 7 bases at J, with 17 bases between. The germline CDR1 and CDR2 sequences are KGHSH and LQKENI. The CDR3 totals 16 residues. The CDR3 sequence: CASSPPGLVDGYTQYF. DNA for the CDR3: TGTGCCAGCTCACCACCGGGGCTAGTAGATGGATATACGCAGTATTTT.

This clonotype was seen at least ten times. The chain combines TRBV4-2 with TRBJ2-1, with TRBD2 matching 7 bases. The V gene end was trimmed by 0 bases and the J gene end by 7 bases; junction bases not matched to a gene: 12. The CDR3 sequence is 17 residues long. CDR1 is LGHNA, CDR2 YNFKEQ, per germline. The CDR3 DNA sequence: TGTGCCAGCAGCCAAGATGGTCACGCGGGAGAAGGGAATGAGCAGTTCTTC. Translation gives CASSQDGHAGEGNEQFF.

This clonotype appeared many times. The rearrangement uses TRBV28 and TRBJ1-2; TRBD1 is a possible D gene (6 bases). With 3 bases removed from V and 8 bases from J, the gap between germline ends came to 16 bases. CDR3 size: 14 residues. CDR1 MDHEN and CDR2 SYDVKM come from the germline V gene. The CDR3 reads CASSFADRPAGYTF. DNA of the CDR3: TGTGCCAGCAGTTTCGCCGACAGGCCGGCGGGCTACACCTTC.